The T cell receptor (beta chain) under discussion was sequenced for a study of radiotherapy plus CTLA-4 blockade in lung cancer. On the study more broadly: About 20% of patients responded objectively, and approximately 31% achieved disease control.

Using immunoSEQ multiplex PCR, the repertoire was profiled, and TCRdb retains in-frame clones only, with some absent. This table has about 60,000 clones, around 76% appearing once. Concerning this clone: The target antigen is unknown.

In chemo-refractory metastatic non-small-cell lung cancer, patients got ipilimumab CTLA-4 blockade together with focal radiation. The germline gives CDR1 PRHDT, CDR2 FYEKMQ (reference sequence). Between the trimmed V and J ends, which lost 4 bases and 0 bases, there was a span of 13 bases. CDR3 length: 15 amino acids. General observations from the study: How blood T cell clones changed early, along with interferon-beta, reportedly forecast response best.

This clonotype originated in a human donor with non-small cell lung cancer who had a complete response to radiotherapy plus ipilimumab. The rearrangement links TRBV13 to TRBJ2-7; tentative D call: TRBD2 (5 bases). This specimen was peripheral blood, taken from a patient treated with radiotherapy plus ipilimumab. The CDR3 coding sequence is TGTGCCAGCAGCTCGGGTGGTGGGAGCTCCTACGAGCAGTACTTC. Protein sequence: CASSSGGGSSYEQYF.